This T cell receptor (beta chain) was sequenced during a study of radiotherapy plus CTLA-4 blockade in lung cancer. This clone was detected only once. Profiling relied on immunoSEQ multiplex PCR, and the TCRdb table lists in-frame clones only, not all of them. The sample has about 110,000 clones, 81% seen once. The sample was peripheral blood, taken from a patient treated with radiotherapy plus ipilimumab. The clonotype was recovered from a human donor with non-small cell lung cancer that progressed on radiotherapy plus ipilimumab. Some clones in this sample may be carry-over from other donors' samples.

As DNA, the CDR3 is TGCAGTGCTAGGGTGGCGGATGAAGCTTTCTTT. It specifies CSARVADEAFF. This sequence joins TRBV20-1 and TRBJ1-1; D unresolved. Germline V gene lookup returns CDR1 DFQATT and CDR2 SNEGSKA (reference sequence). The CDR3 runs 11 residues. The V gene lost 3 bases and the J gene lost 7 bases, with 9 bases spanning the gap.